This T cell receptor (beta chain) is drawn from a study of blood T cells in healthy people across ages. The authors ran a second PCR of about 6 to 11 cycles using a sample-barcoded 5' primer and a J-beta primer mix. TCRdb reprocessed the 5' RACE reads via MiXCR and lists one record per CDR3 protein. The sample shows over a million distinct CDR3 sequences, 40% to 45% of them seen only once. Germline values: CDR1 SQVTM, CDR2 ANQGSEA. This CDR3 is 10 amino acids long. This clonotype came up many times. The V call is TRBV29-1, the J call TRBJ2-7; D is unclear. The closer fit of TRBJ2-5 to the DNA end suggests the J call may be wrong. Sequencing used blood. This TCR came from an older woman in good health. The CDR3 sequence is CSVGSATQYF. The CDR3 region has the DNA TGCAGCGTAGGGTCCGCGACCCAGTACTTC.